The clone carrying this T cell receptor (beta chain) was found a few times. Its antigen is still unknown. The sample comes from a study of T cell repertoires in cytomegalovirus infection. TCRdb re-derived calls from the reads in MiXCR, one entry per CDR3 protein. The sample includes about 500,000 distinct CDR3 sequences, 33% of them seen just once. Regarding the study as a whole: HLA-C-restricted TCR beta clonotypes specific for CMV led the ex vivo response.

Sequencing was performed on cultured PBMCs, taken from culture after CMV antigen stimulation. This TCR derives from a human donor in good health (CMV status not recorded). Some clones in this sample may be carry-over from other donors' samples.

CDR3 nucleotides: TGCAGTGTGACTTCCTACAATGAGCAGTTCTTC. It is translated as CSVTSYNEQFF. V gene TRBV20-1 combines with J gene TRBJ2-1; D is unresolved. There are 11 residues in the CDR3. Trimming stripped 7 bases from V and 1 base from J, with 5 bases between. Per the germline V gene, CDR1 is DFQATT and CDR2 is SNEGSKA (reference sequence).